This TCR beta chain originates from a study of cytomegalovirus exposure and HLA in healthy donors. For the study at large: When 398 donors were genotyped, roughly 78% of them were found to fall in the Caucasian-associated ancestry cluster.

This clone has a handful of counts. What it binds is unknown. Whole-study results and caveats: In a later analysis, TCR beta V- and J-gene trimming showed a link to a missense DCLRE1C variant. Reports state that TCR beta sequences accurately predicted most subjects' HLA-A and HLA-B alleles.

V lost 5 bases and J lost 4, with 13 bases in between. The CDR3 is 14 residues long. The V gene's germline CDR1 is SEHNR and CDR2 FQNEAQ (reference sequence). The PCR used 60 Vbeta and 13 Jbeta primers. Assay: immunoSEQ multiplex PCR; the TCRdb copy retains only in-frame clones and omits some. The table includes hundreds of thousands of clones, 76% detected once. This clonotype originated in a man younger than 35 in good health and CMV-seronegative. The chain employs TRBV7-9 and TRBJ2-3; D might be TRBD2 (6 bases). Sequences were obtained from PBMCs. Here the CDR3 reads CASSPTGVSDTQYF. Written as DNA, the CDR3 is TGTGCCAGCAGCCCCACGGGGGTGTCAGATACGCAGTATTTT.